Listed here is a single T cell receptor beta chain. This entry comes from a study of blood T cell repertoires in COVID-19. Across the whole study: The United States, Italy and Spain provided the acute and convalescent COVID-19 samples. The cDNA or gDNA used as material had been derived from T cells, B-cell-depleted T cells, or PBMCs.

TCRdb keeps only in-frame clones here, not all; method: immunoSEQ multiplex PCR. The sample includes around 330,000 clones, around nine tenths of them seen just once. Adults between roughly 18 and 90 years of age took part from under 25 US areas. Cohort 3 donors were reported recovered after two negative PCRs, clearance, or symptom resolution. The clonotype originates from a woman between 40 and 55 years old who had recovered from COVID-19. Sequencing used PBMCs or T cells enriched from blood (not recorded which).

DNA for the CDR3: TGTGCCTGGAGCGAATCAGGGGGTTCACCCCTCCACTTT. The encoded protein is CAWSESGGSPLHF. This chain uses TRBV30 with TRBJ1-6, with 7 bases matching TRBD1. This CDR3 is 13 amino acids long. V was pared by 3 bases and J by 9 bases, with 5 bases of the junction left unmatched. The germline CDR1 and CDR2 sequences are GTSNPN and SVGIG (reference sequence).